A single sample gave rise to the 26 T cell receptor beta chains below, sequenced in a study of T cell repertoires in cytomegalovirus infection. TCRdb recomputed calls from the reads with MiXCR, one row per CDR3 protein. Of roughly 630,000 distinct CDR3 sequences detected, 20% to 30% appear once; the ten largest clones hold around 7.6%. The material sequenced was CD8+ T cells from PBMCs. These receptors came from a human donor in good health (CMV status not recorded). Some clones in this sample may be carry-over from other donors' samples.

This clonotype was observed a single time. In DNA, the CDR3 is TGCGCCAGCAGCTTATTTACAGGGGGCGAAGATACGCAGTATTTT. It specifies CASSLFTGGEDTQYF. V and J are TRBV5-1 and TRBJ2-3; TRBD1 aligns across 9 bases. The V and J ends lost 2 bases and 5 bases, in that order; junction bases with no gene match: 6. The germline V gene has CDR1 SGHRS and CDR2 YFSETQ. This CDR3 has 15 amino acids.

This clonotype occurred a few times. V is TRBV2 and J is TRBJ2-5; 10 bases are shared with TRBD1. V was clipped by 6 bases and J by 1 base; unmatched bases: 8. This CDR3 is built from 16 residues. In germline, CDR1 is SNHLY, CDR2 FYNNEI. In DNA form, the CDR3 reads TGTGCCAGCAGAGACACGGGACAGGGGATCCAAGAGACCCAGTACTTC. Its protein product is CASRDTGQGIQETQYF.

The rearrangement uses TRBV14 and TRBJ2-7; D not resolved. Trimming shortened V by 6 bases and J by 4 bases, and 7 bases separated the two germline ends. The CDR3 loop spans 11 amino acids. Germline V gives CDR1 SGHDN, CDR2 FVKESK. The CDR3 protein is CASRDGYEQYF. Here the CDR3 DNA reads TGTGCCAGCAGGGACGGGTACGAGCAGTACTTC.

This clonotype has a count of ten or more. The chain joins TRBV20-1 to TRBJ1-1, with D possibly matching TRBD1 (6 bases). CDR3 length equals 14 residues. Germline V lookup: CDR1 DFQATT, CDR2 SNEGSKA (reference sequence). V dropped 5 bases and J dropped 3 bases, with 16 bases sitting between them. The CDR3 nucleotides read TGCAGTGCTTCTCCGGGGACACAGGACACTGAAGCTTTCTTT. It specifies CSASPGTQDTEAFF.

This clonotype has more than one count but fewer than ten. V gene TRBV12-3 or TRBV12-4 combines with J gene TRBJ1-2; tentatively, D is TRBD1 (6 bases). Trimming removed 4 bases from V and 3 bases from J, with 21 bases in between. The CDR3 is made up of 17 amino acids. Here the CDR3 reads CASSSRPYLTGYYGYTF. The DNA of the CDR3 is TGTGCCAGCAGTTCTCGACCTTACCTCACAGGGTACTATGGCTACACCTTC.

The chain employs TRBV6-2 or TRBV6-3 and TRBJ2-7; D is unclear. Deletions cut 7 bases from V and 4 bases from J, with 14 bases between. Germline loops: CDR1 MNHEY, CDR2 SVGEGT. The CDR3 consists of 13 residues. The CDR3 DNA sequence: TGTGCCAGCACTCCGACCGCCAGGTACGAGCAGTACGTC. Translated: CASTPTARYEQYV.

This clonotype was seen ten or more times. V and J are TRBV7-2 and TRBJ2-7; D is perhaps TRBD1 (5 bases). The CDR3 sequence is 13 residues long. V was pared by 5 bases and J by 4 bases, with 12 bases between. CDR1 is SGHTA and CDR2 is FQGNSA in the germline V gene. The CDR3 region has the DNA TGTGCCAGCAGCCTAGAGGCAGGGTACGAGCAGTACGTC. This codes for CASSLEAGYEQYV.

In its sample, this clonotype was seen many times. This chain uses TRBV7-9 with TRBJ1-6; 8 nucleotides match TRBD1. Germline values: CDR1 SEHNR, CDR2 FQNEAQ (reference sequence). This CDR3 is 15 amino acids long. Trimming at V came to 5 bases and at J to 8 bases, leaving 8 bases not matched to a gene. The CDR3 loop is CASSPLQGEHSPLHF. In DNA form, the CDR3 reads TGTGCCAGCAGCCCCCTACAGGGGGAGCATTCACCCCTCCACTTT. The full variable domain, completed using reference TRBV7-9 and TRBJ1-6, is DTGVSQNPRHKITKRGQNVTFRCDPISEHNRLYWYRQTLGQGPEFLTYFQNEAQLEKSRLLSDRFSAERPKGSFSTLEIQRTEQGDSAMYLCASSPLQGEHSPLHFGNGTRLTVT.

The table lists this clonotype with a few counts. The chain carries TRBV28 and TRBJ2-1; D is tentatively TRBD1 or TRBD2 (5 bases each). Germline CDR1 MDHEN, CDR2 SYDVKM. This CDR3 has 19 amino acids. V lost 4 bases, J lost 0 bases, and 22 bases lay in between. The CDR3 sequence is CASSSPSSRGPSSYNEQFF. In nucleotides, the CDR3 is TGTGCCAGCAGTTCTCCTTCATCCCGGGGACCGAGCTCCTACAATGAGCAGTTCTTC.

This sequence joins TRBV18 and TRBJ2-2; TRBD1 aligns across 7 bases. Looked up from germline, CDR1 is KGHSH and CDR2 is LQKENI. After removal of 4 bases from V and 6 bases from J, the junction contained 14 bases not matched to a gene. CDR3 length equals 17 residues. CDR3 loop: CASSLSGTGAVAGELFF. The CDR3 DNA sequence: TGTGCCAGCTCACTGAGTGGTACAGGGGCTGTGGCCGGGGAGCTGTTTTTT.

This clonotype was counted at least ten times. The chain couples TRBV7-6 to TRBJ2-3, with D perhaps TRBD1 (6 bases). Trimming left V 4 bases short and J 1 base short, with 18 bases between. The CDR3 consists of 17 residues. Germline assignment: CDR1 SGHVS and CDR2 FNYEAQ. The CDR3 nucleotides are TGTGCCAGCAGCTCCCTCAGGGGCCCCCGTGGCACAGATACGCAGTATTTT. Protein sequence: CASSSLRGPRGTDTQYF. Using reference TRBV7-6 and TRBJ2-3 for the parts outside the CDR3, the full variable domain is GAGVSQSPRYKVTKRGQDVALRCDPISGHVSLYWYRQALGQGPEFLTYFNYEAQQDKSGLPNDRFSAERPEGSISTLTIQRTEQRDSAMYRCASSSLRGPRGTDTQYFGPGTRLTVL.

The rearrangement uses TRBV20-1 and TRBJ2-7; 7 positions agree with TRBD1. Germline V gene lookup returns CDR1 DFQATT and CDR2 SNEGSKA (reference sequence). V trimming: 0 bases; J trimming: 0 bases; junction bases outside the gene matches: 2. The CDR3 covers 14 residues. CDR3 loop: CSARETGDSYEQYF. CDR3 bases: TGCAGTGCTAGAGAAACAGGGGACTCCTACGAGCAGTACTTC.

The gene calls are TRBV11-2 and TRBJ2-2; 10 bases are shared with TRBD2. CDR3 length equals 15 residues. Unmatched junction bases numbered 6, after V lost 5 bases and J lost 6 bases. Germline CDR1 is SGHAT and CDR2 is FQNNGV. The CDR3 is CASSHSAGGPGELFF. The CDR3, as DNA: TGTGCCAGCAGCCATTCAGCGGGGGGGCCCGGGGAGCTGTTTTTT.

The genes are TRBV7-2 and TRBJ2-2, with D unresolved. V lost 10 bases to trimming and J lost 4 bases, with 13 bases between them. Germline assignment: CDR1 SGHTA and CDR2 FQGNSA. This CDR3 is 13 amino acids long. The CDR3, as DNA: TGTGCCATCATCCAGGATGGCACCGGGGAGCTGTTTTTT. Translation gives CAIIQDGTGELFF. The variable domain in full, completed from reference TRBV7-2 and TRBJ2-2, reads GAGVSQSPSNKVTEKGKDVELRCDPISGHTALYWYRQSLGQGLEFLIYFQGNSAPDKSGLPSDRFSAERTGGSVSTLTIQRTQQEDSAVYLCAIIQDGTGELFFGEGSRLTVL.

This clonotype was counted at least ten times. The V call is TRBV7-8, the J call TRBJ2-1, with D tentatively TRBD2 (7 bases). Germline loops: CDR1 SGHVS, CDR2 FQNEAQ. CDR3 length equals 16 residues. The ends were cut back, 6 bases at V and 6 bases at J, with 21 bases in the middle. CDR3 residues: CASSFGGGALFNEQFF. The DNA for the CDR3 is TGTGCCAGCAGTTTCGGAGGGGGGGCATTATTCAATGAGCAGTTCTTC.

The gene calls are TRBV7-9 and TRBJ1-1; D unresolved. CDR3 length: 12 residues. The V and J ends lost 6 bases and 4 bases respectively, with 9 bases between them. Germline loops: CDR1 SEHNR, CDR2 FQNEAQ (reference sequence). This chain's CDR3 is CASRIEPTEAFF. The CDR3 DNA follows: TGTGCCAGCAGGATAGAGCCCACTGAAGCTTTCTTT.

In its sample, this clonotype was seen once. The chain links TRBV4-2 to TRBJ1-1, with a possible D match to TRBD1 (5 bases). Trimming shortened V by 4 bases and J by 5 bases, and 17 bases separated the two germline ends. The CDR3 is 15 amino acids. Germline values: CDR1 LGHNA, CDR2 YNFKEQ. CDR3 nucleotides: TGTGCCAGCAGCCGCTTTCGGGGGGAATATACTGAAGCTTTCTTT. The encoded protein is CASSRFRGEYTEAFF.

This clonotype was found many times. The chain links TRBV7-9 to TRBJ2-1, with 10 bases aligning to TRBD1. Germline V gives CDR1 SEHNR, CDR2 FQNEAQ (reference sequence). The CDR3 consists of 17 residues. The junction had 14 bases not matched to a gene; V was cut back by 5 bases and J by 7 bases. The CDR3 DNA sequence: TGTGCCAGCAGCCGCCGGGACAGGGGTATAGGTGAGAATGAGCAGTTCTTC. This sequence encodes CASSRRDRGIGENEQFF.

In this sample, this clonotype turned up many times. The genes are TRBV23-1 and TRBJ2-1; D may match TRBD1 or TRBD2 (5 bases each). TRBV23-1 is noted as an ORF with a role that remains uncertain. V lost 2 bases to trimming and J lost 0 bases, with 11 bases between them. The CDR3 covers 16 residues. The CDR3 reads CASSQAGTDSYNEQFF. The CDR3 coding sequence is TGCGCCAGCAGTCAAGCCGGGACCGACTCCTACAATGAGCAGTTCTTC.

The genes are TRBV29-1 and TRBJ2-2; 10 nucleotides agree with TRBD1. Trimming at V came to 6 bases and at J to 10 bases, leaving 11 bases not matched to a gene. From germline, CDR1 is SQVTM and CDR2 ANQGSEA. The CDR3 has 14 residues. CDR3 residues: CSVELDRGGLELFF. The CDR3 nucleotides read TGCAGCGTCGAGTTGGACAGGGGGGGCCTGGAGCTGTTTTTT.

This clonotype was observed a handful of times. The chain links TRBV13 to TRBJ2-5; 8 bases map to TRBD2. In germline, CDR1 is PRHDT, CDR2 FYEKMQ (reference sequence). The CDR3 is made up of 15 amino acids. Trimming removed 0 bases from V and 5 bases from J; junction bases left unmatched: 5. The CDR3 DNA reads TGTGCCAGCAGCTTAGGCCGGGGGGGCAAGGAGACCCAGTACTTC. Its translation is CASSLGRGGKETQYF.

The gene calls are TRBV29-1 and TRBJ2-6; D unresolved. V shed 1 base and J shed 0 bases, with 7 bases lying between them. Per germline, CDR1 SQVTM and CDR2 ANQGSEA. CDR3 length: 15 amino acids. CDR3 sequence: CSVEGAVSGANVLTF. DNA of the CDR3: TGCAGCGTTGAAGGGGCCGTCTCTGGGGCCAACGTCCTGACTTTC.

Comment on this clonotype: A much larger clone is a single base away; this may be a read error. V gene TRBV7-6 combines with J gene TRBJ1-6, with D maybe TRBD1 (5 bases). CDR1 and CDR2 (germline): SGHVS, FNYEAQ. V lost 0 bases to trimming and J lost 5 bases, with 14 bases between them. The CDR3 extends over 17 amino acids. The CDR3 reads CASSLALVQDHNSPLHF. The DNA of the CDR3 is TGTGCCAGCAGCTTAGCTCTGGTACAGGACCATAATTCACCCCTCCACTTT.

This clonotype was seen ten or more times. This chain uses TRBV7-6 with TRBJ2-5; 9 bases match TRBD2. This CDR3 region has 15 residues. V shed 5 bases and J 2 bases; nucleotides not matched to a gene: 6. Germline assignment: CDR1 SGHVS and CDR2 FNYEAQ. The CDR3 loop reads CASSRPAGGQETQYF. DNA of the CDR3: TGTGCCAGCAGCAGGCCAGCGGGGGGTCAAGAGACCCAGTACTTC.

This clonotype was counted between two and nine times. V gene TRBV28 combines with J gene TRBJ2-1, with 7 bases identical to TRBD1. V gave up 6 bases and J gave up 4 bases; unmatched junction bases: 9. This CDR3 spans 15 amino acids. Germline V gives CDR1 MDHEN, CDR2 SYDVKM. Here the CDR3 reads CASSPGTVMYNEQFF. CDR3 DNA sequence: TGTGCCAGCAGCCCCGGGACAGTAATGTACAATGAGCAGTTCTTC.

V usage is TRBV29-1 and J usage is TRBJ1-5, with 9 bases aligning to TRBD1. V lost 6 bases to trimming and J lost 5 bases; unmatched junction nucleotides: 5. The CDR3 sequence is 13 residues long. Germline CDR1 and CDR2: SQVTM and ANQGSEA. In DNA, the CDR3 is TGCAGCGTGGGCACAGGGGGCCATCAGCCCCAGCATTTT. Its protein product is CSVGTGGHQPQHF.